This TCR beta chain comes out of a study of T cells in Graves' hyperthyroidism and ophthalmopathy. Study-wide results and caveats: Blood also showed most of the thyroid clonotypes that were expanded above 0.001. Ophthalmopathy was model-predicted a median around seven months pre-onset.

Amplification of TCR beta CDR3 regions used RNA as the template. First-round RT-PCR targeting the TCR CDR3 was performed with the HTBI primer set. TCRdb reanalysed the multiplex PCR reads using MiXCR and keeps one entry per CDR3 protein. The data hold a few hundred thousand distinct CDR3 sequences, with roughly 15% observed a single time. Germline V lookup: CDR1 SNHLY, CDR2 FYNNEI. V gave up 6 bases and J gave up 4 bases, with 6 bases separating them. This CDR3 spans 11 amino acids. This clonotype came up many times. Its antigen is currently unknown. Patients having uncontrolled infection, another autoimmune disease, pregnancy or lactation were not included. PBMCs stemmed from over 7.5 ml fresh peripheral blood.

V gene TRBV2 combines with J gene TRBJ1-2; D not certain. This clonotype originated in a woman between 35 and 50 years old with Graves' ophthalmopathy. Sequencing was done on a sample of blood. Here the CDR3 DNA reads TGTGCCAGCAGGGAGAGCTATGGCTACACCTTC. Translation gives CASRESYGYTF.